Listed here are 30 T cell receptor beta chains from one sample, sequenced in a study of T cell responses to AZD1222 COVID-19 vaccine. The assay was immunoSEQ multiplex PCR, and TCRdb's table has in-frame clones only and misses some. The data hold around 150,000 clones, with roughly 82% observed a single time. The material was peripheral blood, obtained on day 0 of AZD1222 vaccination. Every receptor here comes from an adult in good health.

The rearrangement uses TRBV6-5 and TRBJ1-1; D not certain. V was pared by 9 bases and J by 1 base, with 12 bases between. Germline CDR1 and CDR2: MNHEY and SVGAGI. The length of the CDR3 is 13 residues. The CDR3 sequence: CASIGGGNTEAFF. CDR3 bases: TGTGCCAGTATTGGTGGAGGGAACACTGAAGCTTTCTTT.

The gene calls are TRBV9 and TRBJ2-1, with TRBD1 matching 7 bases. The germline V gene has CDR1 SGDLS and CDR2 YYNGEE. There are 13 residues in the CDR3. The V segment lost 1 base and the J segment 8 bases; nucleotides outside the gene matches: 3. CDR3 sequence reads: CASSVQGVYEQFF. CDR3 sequence (DNA): TGTGCCAGCAGCGTACAGGGGGTCTATGAGCAGTTCTTC.

The chain employs TRBV30 and TRBJ1-2, with D possibly being TRBD1 (5 bases). The CDR3 length is 12 residues. The V gene's germline CDR1 is GTSNPN and CDR2 SVGIG (reference sequence). CDR3 nucleotides: TGTGCTTCAGGGTCCCCCCTCTATGGCTACACCTTC. It yields the protein CASGSPLYGYTF.

The genes are TRBV14 and TRBJ2-7; 8 bases are a match to TRBD2. CDR3 length: 16 amino acids. Unmatched junction bases numbered 14, after V lost 4 bases and J lost 6 bases. Germline-derived CDR1 and CDR2 are SGHDN and FVKESK. The CDR3, as DNA: TGTGCCAGCAGCCTGGGGACTAGGTTGATTTTCGGCGAGCAGTACTTC. It codes for CASSLGTRLIFGEQYF.

This chain links TRBV5-1 with TRBJ2-1, with 10 positions matching TRBD1. CDR1 and CDR2 from the germline V gene are SGHRS and YFSETQ. J gave up 6 bases and V 4 bases, and 10 bases lay outside the gene matches. The CDR3 extends over 16 amino acids. The CDR3 coding sequence is TGCGCCAGCAGCGAATGGGACAGGGGTCCGGGCAATGAGCAGTTCTTC. It encodes CASSEWDRGPGNEQFF.

This chain links TRBV5-6 with TRBJ2-1, with TRBD1 as a possible D gene (6 bases). The CDR3 length is 15 residues. The V and J ends lost 3 bases and 0 bases respectively, with 10 bases between them. Germline V gene data show CDR1 as SGHDT and CDR2 as YYEEEE. CDR3 sequence reads: CASSWGPSSYNEQFF. The CDR3 nucleotides read TGTGCCAGCAGCTGGGGGCCGAGCTCCTACAATGAGCAGTTCTTC. The whole variable domain, remainder taken from reference TRBV5-6 and TRBJ2-1, is DAGVTQSPTHLIKTRGQQVTLRCSPKSGHDTVSWYQQALGQGPQFIFQYYEEEERQRGNFPDRFSGHQFPNYSSELNVNALLLGDSALYLCASSWGPSSYNEQFFGPGTRLTVL.

The J gene is TRBJ1-4, the V gene TRBV2, with 8 bases identical to TRBD1. There are 15 residues in the CDR3. V dropped 5 bases and J dropped 7; count of bases not matched to a gene: 9. The V gene's germline CDR1 is SNHLY and CDR2 FYNNEI. CDR3 sequence reads: CASSKTGQVGEKLFF. The CDR3 nucleotides are TGTGCCAGCAGTAAGACGGGACAGGTTGGTGAAAAACTGTTTTTT.

This rearrangement joins TRBV9 to TRBJ2-7; the match to TRBD1 covers 8 bases. V lost 3 bases to trimming and J lost 3 bases; unmatched junction nucleotides: 8. Germline V gives CDR1 SGDLS, CDR2 YYNGEE. CDR3 length: 15 amino acids. As DNA, the CDR3 is TGTGCCAGCAGCGGACAGGACAGGGCTATCTACGAGCAGTACTTC. Translation gives CASSGQDRAIYEQYF. Using reference TRBV9 and TRBJ2-7 for the parts outside the CDR3, the full variable domain is DSGVTQTPKHLITATGQRVTLRCSPRSGDLSVYWYQQSLDQGLQFLIQYYNGEERAKGNILERFSAQQFPDLHSELNLSSLELGDSALYFCASSGQDRAIYEQYFGPGTRLTVT.

The CDR3 here is CAISESRVGQGERGYTF. DNA for the CDR3: TGTGCCATCAGTGAGTCGCGCGTGGGACAGGGGGAACGGGGCTACACCTTC. The chain links TRBV10-3 to TRBJ1-2; 11 bases align to TRBD1. V was pared by 0 bases and J by 8 bases, with 11 bases of the junction left unmatched. The CDR3 loop spans 17 amino acids. Germline-derived CDR1 and CDR2 are ENHRY and SYGVKD.

V gene TRBV7-9 combines with J gene TRBJ1-4; no clear D. The germline CDR1 and CDR2 sequences are SEHNR and FQNEAQ (reference sequence). With 2 bases removed from V and 0 bases from J, the gap between germline ends came to 16 bases. CDR3 size: 18 residues. The CDR3 DNA sequence: TGTGCCAGCAGCTTAAAATTCTCTGGGGATGCAACTAATGAAAAACTGTTTTTT. Residues: CASSLKFSGDATNEKLFF.

The chain combines TRBV6-5 with TRBJ1-4; D call uncertain. The CDR3 contains 14 residues. Germline V gene lookup returns CDR1 MNHEY and CDR2 SVGAGI. Trimming took off 5 bases at V and 0 bases at J, with 7 bases between the two ends. DNA for the CDR3: TGTGCCAGCAGTCCACACGCAACTAATGAAAAACTGTTTTTT. It yields the protein CASSPHATNEKLFF.

V and J are TRBV5-6 and TRBJ1-5, with 8 bases lining up with TRBD1. Trimming took 4 bases from V and 7 from J; bases not matched to a gene: 7. CDR3 length: 14 residues. Per germline, CDR1 SGHDT and CDR2 YYEEEE. CDR3 sequence (DNA): TGTGCCAGCAGCATCGACAGGGGTGGCCAGCCCCAGCATTTT. Protein: CASSIDRGGQPQHF. Together with reference TRBV5-6 and TRBJ1-5, the CDR3 gives the full variable domain: DAGVTQSPTHLIKTRGQQVTLRCSPKSGHDTVSWYQQALGQGPQFIFQYYEEEERQRGNFPDRFSGHQFPNYSSELNVNALLLGDSALYLCASSIDRGGQPQHFGDGTRLSIL.

The chain employs TRBV9 and TRBJ1-5, with D maybe TRBD1 (6 bases). CDR1 is SGDLS, CDR2 YYNGEE, per germline. This CDR3 is 17 amino acids long. Trimming took off 4 bases at V and 2 bases at J, with 19 bases between the two ends. The CDR3 spells CASSPSGALVGNQPQHF. CDR3 DNA: TGTGCCAGCAGCCCCTCGGGGGCGTTAGTTGGCAATCAGCCCCAGCATTTT.

The J gene is TRBJ2-2, the V gene TRBV9, with D possibly called TRBD1 or TRBD2 (5 bases each). V lost 2 bases to trimming and J lost 0 bases, with 11 bases between them. In germline, CDR1 is SGDLS, CDR2 YYNGEE. This CDR3 is built from 16 residues. The CDR3 DNA sequence: TGTGCCAGCAGCGTCGGGGCCTCCCCGAACACCGGGGAGCTGTTTTTT. It encodes CASSVGASPNTGELFF.

In this sample, this clone turned up once. This chain joins TRBV11-1 and TRBJ2-1, with TRBD2 as a possible D gene (7 bases). The CDR3 loop spans 16 amino acids. Germline values: CDR1 SGHAT, CDR2 FQDESV (reference sequence). V was shortened by 1 base and J by 5 bases, with 15 bases between the two germline ends. CDR3 bases: TGTGCCAGCAGCTTAGAGAGGGGGGGCTTCCACAATGAGCAGTTCTTC. It codes for CASSLERGGFHNEQFF.

In DNA, the CDR3 is TGTGCCAGCAGTACGCCCGGACAGCTAACGGCTGAAGCTTTCTTT. Translating it yields CASSTPGQLTAEAFF. The V call is TRBV28, the J call TRBJ1-1; maybe TRBD1 (6 bases). Per germline, CDR1 MDHEN and CDR2 SYDVKM. The V end was cut by 5 bases, the J end by 6 bases, with 19 bases between. The length of the CDR3 is 15 residues.

The rearrangement uses TRBV9 and TRBJ1-6; unclear D gene. The CDR3 is 14 amino acids. Germline loops: CDR1 SGDLS, CDR2 YYNGEE. Between the trimmed V and J ends, which lost 2 bases and 11 bases, there was a span of 14 bases. CDR3 sequence: CASSVASGFAPLHF. CDR3 coding DNA: TGTGCCAGCAGCGTCGCGTCCGGGTTTGCACCCCTCCACTTT.

V usage is TRBV28 and J usage is TRBJ2-1, with D maybe TRBD1 (6 bases). The CDR3 has 15 residues. Per the germline V gene, CDR1 is MDHEN and CDR2 is SYDVKM. Trimming left V 2 bases short and J 4 bases short, with 12 bases between. The CDR3 coding sequence is TGTGCCAGCAGTTTACAGGGGTCAACGTACAATGAGCAGTTCTTC. This sequence encodes CASSLQGSTYNEQFF.

The chain combines TRBV30 with TRBJ1-5; D unclear. CDR1 and CDR2 from the germline V gene are GTSNPN and SVGIG (reference sequence). The CDR3 length is 12 residues. Trimming cost V 3 bases and J 0 bases, with 3 bases left between them. The chain's CDR3 is CAWRHSNQPQHF. In DNA form, the CDR3 reads TGTGCCTGGAGACATAGCAATCAGCCCCAGCATTTT.

This clone was seen once. V usage is TRBV11-2 and J usage is TRBJ1-5; D gene uncertain. Trimming removed 5 bases at V and 7 bases at J, with 12 bases between. CDR3 length equals 13 residues. From germline, CDR1 is SGHAT and CDR2 FQNNGV. In DNA, the CDR3 is TGTGCCAGCAGCCCCGCTATGGGGCAGCCCCAGCATTTT. It codes for CASSPAMGQPQHF.

CDR3: CASSQGRLPTGAPYGYTF. The CDR3 coding sequence is TGTGCCAGCAGCCAAGGCCGATTACCTACAGGGGCGCCCTATGGCTACACCTTC. V and J are TRBV3-1 (or the pseudogene TRBV3-2) and TRBJ1-2, with 7 bases fitting TRBD1. The CDR3 is 18 residues long. Per germline, CDR1 LGHDT and CDR2 YNNKEL (reference sequence). V trimming: 1 base; J trimming: 4 bases; junction bases outside the gene matches: 15.

The gene calls are TRBV18 and TRBJ1-2; tentative D call: TRBD1 (5 bases). Trimming cost V 1 base and J 3 bases, with 12 bases left between them. The CDR3 contains 15 residues. From germline, CDR1 is KGHSH and CDR2 LQKENI. The CDR3 DNA reads as TGTGCCAGCTCACCACGCAGGGAACCTGACTATGGCTACACCTTC. It codes for CASSPRREPDYGYTF.

The CDR3 DNA is TGTGCCAGCAGTACTACCCCGTGGACCATATATTTT. Translated: CASSTTPWTIYF. The chain combines TRBV28 with TRBJ1-3, with D unresolved. In germline, CDR1 is MDHEN, CDR2 SYDVKM. This CDR3 comprises 12 residues. V shed 5 bases and J shed 10 bases, with 12 bases lying between them.

The chain recombines TRBV5-6 with TRBJ2-1; D may be TRBD1 or TRBD2 (5 bases each). CDR3 size: 16 residues. CDR1 SGHDT and CDR2 YYEEEE come from the germline V gene. The V end lost 6 bases, the J end lost 4 bases, and 20 bases lay between the germline ends. The DNA for the CDR3 is TGTGCCAGCACCCCGCTCCGAGGGGACGATTACAATGAGCAGTTCTTC. This codes for CASTPLRGDDYNEQFF.

The V and J genes are TRBV30 and TRBJ2-5; D is uncertain. Trimming took 3 bases from V and 3 from J, leaving 5 bases between them. Germline loops: CDR1 GTSNPN, CDR2 SVGIG (reference sequence). This CDR3 comprises 11 residues. CDR3 coding DNA: TGTGCCTGGAGCGTTAAAGAGACCCAGTACTTC. Translated: CAWSVKETQYF.

V usage is TRBV14 and J usage is TRBJ1-1; no firm D call. CDR3 length: 13 amino acids. V lost 1 base to trimming and J lost 5 bases, with 8 bases between them. Germline V lookup: CDR1 SGHDN, CDR2 FVKESK. The CDR3 region is CASSQARWTEAFF. The CDR3 region has the DNA TGTGCCAGCAGCCAAGCCCGGTGGACTGAAGCTTTCTTT.

The V gene is TRBV29-1, the J gene TRBJ1-2, with 7 bases identical to TRBD1. V lost 4 bases to trimming and J lost 1 base; unmatched junction nucleotides: 9. CDR1 is SQVTM and CDR2 is ANQGSEA in the germline V gene. The CDR3 runs 15 residues. For the CDR3, the DNA is TGCAGCGTTGGCCACGGGGGACAGTTTAACTATGGCTACACCTTC. It yields the protein CSVGHGGQFNYGYTF.

This rearrangement joins TRBV18 to TRBJ1-5; D remains ambiguous. Germline V gene lookup returns CDR1 KGHSH and CDR2 LQKENI. The CDR3 runs 14 residues. The V and J ends lost 2 bases and 7 bases respectively, with 12 bases between them. The CDR3 nucleotides read TGTGCCAGCTCACCAGGATCCGTCAGCCAGCCCCAGCATTTT. Encoded protein: CASSPGSVSQPQHF.

J is TRBJ2-5 and V is TRBV7-9, with TRBD2 matching over 10 bases. This CDR3 comprises 15 residues. Per germline, CDR1 SEHNR and CDR2 FQNEAQ (reference sequence). The trim removed 5 bases at V and 2 bases at J, leaving 5 bases unmatched. DNA of the CDR3: TGTGCCAGCAGCATTAGCGGGGGGCTTCAAGAGACCCAGTACTTC. This codes for CASSISGGLQETQYF. The whole variable domain, filled in from reference TRBV7-9 and TRBJ2-5, reads DTGVSQNPRHKITKRGQNVTFRCDPISEHNRLYWYRQTLGQGPEFLTYFQNEAQLEKSRLLSDRFSAERPKGSFSTLEIQRTEQGDSAMYLCASSISGGLQETQYFGPGTRLLVL.

The rearrangement joins TRBV7-8 to TRBJ2-7; D is undetermined. This CDR3 is 14 amino acids long. Looked up from germline, CDR1 is SGHVS and CDR2 is FQNEAQ. Trimming shortened V by 2 bases and J by 7 bases, and 15 bases separated the two germline ends. CDR3 coding DNA: TGTGCCAGCAGCTTAAGTCCCTACTCGGGTGAGCAGTACTTC. Translation: CASSLSPYSGEQYF.